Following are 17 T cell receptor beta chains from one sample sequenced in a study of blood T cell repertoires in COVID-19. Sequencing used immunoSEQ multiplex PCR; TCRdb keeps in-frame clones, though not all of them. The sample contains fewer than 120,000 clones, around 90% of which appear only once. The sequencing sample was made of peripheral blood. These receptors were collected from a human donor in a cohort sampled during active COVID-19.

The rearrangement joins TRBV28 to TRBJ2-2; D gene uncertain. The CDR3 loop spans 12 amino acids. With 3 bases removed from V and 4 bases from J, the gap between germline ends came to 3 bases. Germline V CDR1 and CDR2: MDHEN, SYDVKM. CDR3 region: CASSFLTGELFF. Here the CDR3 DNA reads TGTGCCAGCAGTTTTCTCACCGGGGAGCTGTTTTTT. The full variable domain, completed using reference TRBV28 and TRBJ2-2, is DVKVTQSSRYLVKRTGEKVFLECVQDMDHENMFWYRQDPGLGLRLIYFSYDVKMKEKGDIPEGYSVSREKKERFSLILESASTNQTSMYLCASSFLTGELFFGEGSRLTVL.

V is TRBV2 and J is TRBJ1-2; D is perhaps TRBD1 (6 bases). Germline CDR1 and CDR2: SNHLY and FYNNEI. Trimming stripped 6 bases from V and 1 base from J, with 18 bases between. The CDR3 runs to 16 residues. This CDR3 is CASRANRQEINYGYTF. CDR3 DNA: TGTGCCAGCAGAGCCAATCGACAGGAGATTAACTATGGCTACACCTTC.

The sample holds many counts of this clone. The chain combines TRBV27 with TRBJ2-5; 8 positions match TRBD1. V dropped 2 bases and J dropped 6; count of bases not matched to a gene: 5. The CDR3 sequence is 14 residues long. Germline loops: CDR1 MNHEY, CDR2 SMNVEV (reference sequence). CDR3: CASSLGQGAKTQYF. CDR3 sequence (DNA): TGTGCCAGCAGTTTAGGGCAGGGGGCAAAGACCCAGTACTTC.

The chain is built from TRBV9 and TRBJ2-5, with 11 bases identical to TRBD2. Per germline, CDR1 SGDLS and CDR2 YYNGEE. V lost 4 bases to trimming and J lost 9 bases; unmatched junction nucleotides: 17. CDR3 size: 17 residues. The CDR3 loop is CASSSYHLAGGGEAQYF. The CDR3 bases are TGTGCCAGCAGCTCCTACCATCTAGCGGGGGGCGGGGAGGCCCAGTACTTC.

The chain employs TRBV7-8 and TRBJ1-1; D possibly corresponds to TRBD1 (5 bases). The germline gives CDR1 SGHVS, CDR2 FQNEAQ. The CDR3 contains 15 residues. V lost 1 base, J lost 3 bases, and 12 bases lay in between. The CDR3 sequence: CASSLDGGRYTEAFF. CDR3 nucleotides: TGTGCCAGCAGCTTAGACGGGGGTAGATACACTGAAGCTTTCTTT.

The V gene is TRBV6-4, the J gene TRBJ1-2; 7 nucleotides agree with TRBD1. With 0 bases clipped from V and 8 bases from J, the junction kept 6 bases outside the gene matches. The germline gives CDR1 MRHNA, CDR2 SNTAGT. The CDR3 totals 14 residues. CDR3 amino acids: CASSDSEGAGGYTF. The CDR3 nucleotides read TGTGCCAGCAGTGACTCAGAGGGGGCAGGAGGCTACACCTTC.

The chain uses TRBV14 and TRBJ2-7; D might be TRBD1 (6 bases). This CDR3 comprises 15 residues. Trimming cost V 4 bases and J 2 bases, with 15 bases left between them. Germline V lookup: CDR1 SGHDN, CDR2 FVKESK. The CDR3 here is CASSRRGGLAYEQYF. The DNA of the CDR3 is TGTGCCAGCAGCCGCAGGGGCGGTCTCGCCTACGAGCAGTACTTC.

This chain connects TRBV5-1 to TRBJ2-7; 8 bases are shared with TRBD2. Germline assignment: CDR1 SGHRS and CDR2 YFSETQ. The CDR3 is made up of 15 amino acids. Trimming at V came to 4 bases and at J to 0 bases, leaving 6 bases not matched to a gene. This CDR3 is CASSPGGTSSYEQYF. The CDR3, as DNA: TGCGCCAGCAGCCCCGGGGGGACTAGCTCCTACGAGCAGTACTTC.

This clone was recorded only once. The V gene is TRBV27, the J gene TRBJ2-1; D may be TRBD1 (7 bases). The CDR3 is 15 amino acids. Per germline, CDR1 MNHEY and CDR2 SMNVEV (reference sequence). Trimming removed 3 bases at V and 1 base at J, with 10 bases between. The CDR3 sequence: CASSLRDSSYNEQFF. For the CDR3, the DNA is TGTGCCAGCAGTTTGCGGGACAGTTCCTACAATGAGCAGTTCTTC.

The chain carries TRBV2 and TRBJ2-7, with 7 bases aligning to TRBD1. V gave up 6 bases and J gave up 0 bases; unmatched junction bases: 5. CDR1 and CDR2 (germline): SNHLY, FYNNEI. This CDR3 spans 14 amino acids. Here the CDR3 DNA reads TGTGCCAGCAGGCCGGGACAGAACTCCTACGAGCAGTACTTC. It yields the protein CASRPGQNSYEQYF.

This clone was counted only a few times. CDR3 amino acids: CASSYAGGPRNEQFF. As DNA, the CDR3 is TGTGCCAGCAGCTATGCGGGAGGGCCAAGAAATGAGCAGTTCTTC. The chain is built from TRBV7-9 and TRBJ2-1; 9 positions match TRBD2. The length of the CDR3 is 15 residues. Germline V lookup: CDR1 SEHNR, CDR2 FQNEAQ (reference sequence). With 4 bases clipped from V and 7 bases from J, the junction kept 8 bases outside the gene matches.

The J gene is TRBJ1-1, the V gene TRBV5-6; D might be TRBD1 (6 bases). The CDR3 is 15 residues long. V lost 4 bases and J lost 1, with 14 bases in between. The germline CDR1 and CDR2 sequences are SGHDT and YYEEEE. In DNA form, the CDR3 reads TGTGCCAGCAGCCAGAATACAGGGAGGAACACTGAAGCTTTCTTT. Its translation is CASSQNTGRNTEAFF.

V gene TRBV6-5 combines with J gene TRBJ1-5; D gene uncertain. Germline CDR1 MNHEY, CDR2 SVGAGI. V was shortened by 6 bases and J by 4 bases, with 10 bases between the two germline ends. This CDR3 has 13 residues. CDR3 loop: CASSRRVNQPQHF. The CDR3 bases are TGTGCCAGCAGCCGACGGGTTAATCAGCCCCAGCATTTT.

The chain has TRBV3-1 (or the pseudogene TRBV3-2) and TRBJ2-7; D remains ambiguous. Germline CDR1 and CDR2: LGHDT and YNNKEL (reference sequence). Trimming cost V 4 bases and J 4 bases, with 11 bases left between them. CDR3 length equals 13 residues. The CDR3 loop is CASSPRLRYEQYF. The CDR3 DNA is TGTGCCAGCAGCCCCCGTTTGAGGTACGAGCAGTACTTC.

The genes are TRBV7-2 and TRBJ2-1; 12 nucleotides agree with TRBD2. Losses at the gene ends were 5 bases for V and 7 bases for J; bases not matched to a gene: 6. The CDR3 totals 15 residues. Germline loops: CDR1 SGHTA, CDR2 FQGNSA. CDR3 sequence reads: CASSPQGLAGNEQFF. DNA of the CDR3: TGTGCCAGCAGCCCTCAAGGACTAGCGGGAAATGAGCAGTTCTTC.

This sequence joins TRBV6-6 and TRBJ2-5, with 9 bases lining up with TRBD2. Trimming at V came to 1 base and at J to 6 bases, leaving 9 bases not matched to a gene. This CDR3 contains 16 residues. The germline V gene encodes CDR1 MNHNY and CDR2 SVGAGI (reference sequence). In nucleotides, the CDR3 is TGTGCCAGCAGTTACTACCGCGGGGGGGCCGAAAAGACCCAGTACTTC. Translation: CASSYYRGGAEKTQYF.

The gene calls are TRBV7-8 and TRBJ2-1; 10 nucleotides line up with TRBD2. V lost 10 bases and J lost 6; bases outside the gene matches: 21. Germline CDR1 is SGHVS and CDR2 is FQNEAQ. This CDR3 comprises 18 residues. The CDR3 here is CAIPSPGLAEVGGNEQFF. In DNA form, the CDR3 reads TGTGCCATCCCCTCACCAGGACTAGCGGAGGTAGGGGGCAATGAGCAGTTCTTC.